A single sample gave rise to the 27 T cell receptor beta chains below, sequenced in a study of blood T cell repertoires in COVID-19. Repertoires were generated with immunoSEQ multiplex PCR, while TCRdb's copy carries only in-frame clones and drops some. The sample lists approximately 300,000 clones; around 90% were seen once. Material: PBMCs or T cells enriched from blood (not recorded which). These receptors originate from a man between 60 and 75 years old who had recovered from COVID-19.

The genes are TRBV19 and TRBJ2-7; D is possibly TRBD2 (6 bases). Germline V gene data show CDR1 as LNHDA and CDR2 as SQIVND (reference sequence). The V gene lost 1 base and the J gene lost 5 bases, with 18 bases spanning the gap. This CDR3 spans 16 amino acids. As DNA, the CDR3 is TGTGCCAGTAGTATAGCATCTTGGGCAGGGAGGAACGAGCAGTACTTC. Amino acid sequence: CASSIASWAGRNEQYF.

V is TRBV5-1 and J is TRBJ1-1; maybe TRBD1 (5 bases). From germline, CDR1 is SGHRS and CDR2 YFSETQ. This CDR3 is 15 amino acids long. The germline V and J ends were trimmed by 3 bases and 1 base, with 13 bases remaining between them. The CDR3: CASSSLGGANTEAFF. As DNA, the CDR3 is TGCGCCAGCAGCTCGTTGGGAGGGGCGAACACTGAAGCTTTCTTT.

This clone has only one observation. This rearrangement joins TRBV3-1 (or the pseudogene TRBV3-2) to TRBJ1-2, with unresolved D. Germline V lookup: CDR1 LGHDT, CDR2 YNNKEL (reference sequence). The CDR3 contains 14 residues. Trimming left V 1 base short and J 0 bases short, with 6 bases between. CDR3 nucleotides: TGTGCCAGCAGCCAAGTGGACTCTAACTATGGCTACACCTTC. Its protein is CASSQVDSNYGYTF.

The J gene is TRBJ2-3, the V gene TRBV6-2 or TRBV6-3; TRBD2 matches at 7 bases. The junction had 5 bases not matched to a gene; V was cut back by 0 bases and J by 2 bases. CDR1 MNHEY and CDR2 SVGEGT come from the germline V gene. This CDR3 has 16 amino acids. CDR3 coding DNA: TGTGCCAGCAGTTACTCGTCGGGAGGCCCCACAGATACGCAGTATTTT. Its protein is CASSYSSGGPTDTQYF.

The chain combines TRBV6-4 with TRBJ2-7; 12 positions match TRBD2. The CDR3 loop spans 14 amino acids. Trimming removed 7 bases from V and 4 bases from J; junction bases left unmatched: 5. From germline, CDR1 is MRHNA and CDR2 SNTAGT. This chain's CDR3 is CASNRLAGEYEQYF. The CDR3 region has the DNA TGTGCCAGCAATCGACTAGCGGGAGAGTACGAGCAGTACTTC.

The V gene is TRBV7-9, the J gene TRBJ2-1; weak D call: TRBD2 (7 bases). Per germline, CDR1 SEHNR and CDR2 FQNEAQ (reference sequence). The length of the CDR3 is 14 residues. Trimming stripped 6 bases from V and 5 bases from J, with 14 bases between. The chain's CDR3 is CASSTGGSHNEQFF. As DNA, the CDR3 is TGTGCCAGCAGTACGGGGGGCAGTCACAATGAGCAGTTCTTC.

V usage is TRBV7-9 and J usage is TRBJ2-7; the D gene is possibly TRBD1 (5 bases). Germline-derived CDR1 and CDR2 are SEHNR and FQNEAQ (reference sequence). Trimming pared 1 base from V and 3 bases from J, leaving 13 bases between. The CDR3 runs 15 residues. In DNA, the CDR3 is TGTGCCAGCAGCTTAGAGATTGGGGCAAACTACGAGCAGTACTTC. Encoded protein: CASSLEIGANYEQYF.

The chain couples TRBV30 to TRBJ1-1, with 7 bases aligning to TRBD1. The CDR3 totals 12 residues. In germline, CDR1 is GTSNPN, CDR2 SVGIG (reference sequence). J gave up 5 bases and V 5 bases, and 5 bases lay outside the gene matches. The CDR3 region has the DNA TGTGCCTGGGACAGGGAGTATACTGAAGCTTTCTTT. Translating it yields CAWDREYTEAFF.

The rearrangement joins TRBV28 to TRBJ2-1, with 7 bases aligning to TRBD2. CDR3 length: 13 residues. The germline V gene encodes CDR1 MDHEN and CDR2 SYDVKM. Trimming at V came to 2 bases and at J to 9 bases, leaving 4 bases not matched to a gene. The CDR3: CASSLLPGGEQFF. The CDR3 DNA reads as TGTGCCAGCAGTTTACTGCCGGGAGGTGAGCAGTTCTTC. Complete variable domain (other parts from reference TRBV28 and TRBJ2-1): DVKVTQSSRYLVKRTGEKVFLECVQDMDHENMFWYRQDPGLGLRLIYFSYDVKMKEKGDIPEGYSVSREKKERFSLILESASTNQTSMYLCASSLLPGGEQFFGPGTRLTVL.

The chain has TRBV6-5 and TRBJ1-5, with a weak D call TRBD1 (6 bases). Germline values: CDR1 MNHEY, CDR2 SVGAGI. The CDR3 extends over 15 amino acids. The V gene lost 4 bases and the J gene lost 3 bases, with 13 bases spanning the gap. CDR3 in DNA: TGTGCCAGCAGTTTCACTGGACAGTCCAATCAGCCCCAGCATTTT. Translated: CASSFTGQSNQPQHF.

This chain uses TRBV20-1 with TRBJ1-5; D gene ambiguous. The germline V and J ends were trimmed by 6 bases and 0 bases, with 12 bases remaining between them. In germline, CDR1 is DFQATT, CDR2 SNEGSKA (reference sequence). This CDR3 is 14 amino acids long. In DNA, the CDR3 is TGCAGTGCGAGTCAGCGTTATAGCAATCAGCCCCAGCATTTT. This codes for CSASQRYSNQPQHF.

The chain joins TRBV15 to TRBJ2-1, with TRBD2 identical over 11 bases. There are 19 residues in the CDR3. The J segment lost 0 bases and the V segment lost 0 bases, leaving 7 bases of the junction unmatched. CDR1 is LNHNV and CDR2 is YYDKDF in the germline V gene (reference sequence). The CDR3 nucleotides are TGTGCCACCAGCAGAGATGGCGGGACTAGCGGAATCTCCTACAATGAGCAGTTCTTC. It codes for CATSRDGGTSGISYNEQFF. The full variable domain, its missing parts supplied by reference TRBV15 and TRBJ2-1, is DAMVIQNPRYQVTQFGKPVTLSCSQTLNHNVMYWYQQKSSQAPKLLFHYYDKDFNNEADTPDNFQSRRPNTSFCFLDIRSPGLGDTAMYLCATSRDGGTSGISYNEQFFGPGTRLTVL.

The genes are TRBV6-2 or TRBV6-3 and TRBJ2-2; the match to TRBD2 covers 10 bases. The CDR3 runs 15 residues. Germline values: CDR1 MNHEY, CDR2 SVGEGT. V lost 4 bases and J lost 6; bases outside the gene matches: 5. CDR3 amino acids: CASSWSGRAPGELFF. The CDR3 region has the DNA TGTGCCAGCAGTTGGAGCGGGAGGGCCCCCGGGGAGCTGTTTTTT.

The rearrangement uses TRBV13 and TRBJ2-1; 12 bases are shared with TRBD2. V was clipped by 5 bases and J by 9 bases; unmatched bases: 8. The length of the CDR3 is 15 residues. CDR1 is PRHDT and CDR2 is FYEKMQ in the germline V gene (reference sequence). CDR3 coding DNA: TGTGCCAGCAGCCTCGGGCTAGCGGGAGGGAGTGAGCAGTTCTTC. Its translation: CASSLGLAGGSEQFF.

The chain couples TRBV30 to TRBJ2-1; 7 nucleotides match TRBD2. J lost 5 bases, V lost 3 bases, and 4 bases had no gene match. The CDR3 has 13 residues. Germline-derived CDR1 and CDR2 are GTSNPN and SVGIG (reference sequence). The CDR3, as DNA: TGTGCCTGGAGATCTAGCGGTCACAATGAGCAGTTCTTC. It translates to CAWRSSGHNEQFF.

This chain links TRBV5-4 with TRBJ1-1; D remains ambiguous. The CDR3 extends over 12 amino acids. Germline assignment: CDR1 SGHNT and CDR2 YYREEE (reference sequence). V gave up 3 bases and J gave up 11 bases, with 14 bases separating them. CDR3 DNA sequence: TGTGCCAGCAGCTCCCGGGTCGGTGAGGCTTTCTTT. Its translation: CASSSRVGEAFF.

The genes are TRBV29-1 and TRBJ2-1, with 14 positions matching TRBD2. The length of the CDR3 is 16 residues. Germline V gene data show CDR1 as SQVTM and CDR2 as ANQGSEA. V dropped 4 bases and J dropped 6; count of bases not matched to a gene: 8. In DNA form, the CDR3 reads TGCAGCGTTGGCACGACTAGCGGGAGGGCCTTCAATGAGCAGTTCTTC. Protein: CSVGTTSGRAFNEQFF.

The J gene is TRBJ2-2, the V gene TRBV7-3; maybe TRBD2 (6 bases). Looked up from germline, CDR1 is SGHTA and CDR2 is FQGTGA. The ends were cut back, 1 base at V and 6 bases at J, with 12 bases in the middle. This CDR3 is built from 15 residues. CDR3 in DNA: TGTGCCAGCAGCTTAAGCGGGACGGAGTCCGGGGAGCTGTTTTTT. The encoded protein is CASSLSGTESGELFF.

J is TRBJ2-7 and V is TRBV2, with TRBD2 matching over 11 bases. This CDR3 has 13 residues. Germline V gene data show CDR1 as SNHLY and CDR2 as FYNNEI. With 9 bases clipped from V and 2 bases from J, the junction kept 3 bases outside the gene matches. The CDR3 DNA reads as TGTGCCAGATCACTAGCGGGAGCCTACGAGCAGTACTTC. This gives the protein CARSLAGAYEQYF.

This chain joins TRBV6-5 and TRBJ2-1; 7 bases agree with TRBD2. V was clipped by 2 bases and J by 7 bases; unmatched bases: 8. The CDR3 has 15 residues. Germline-derived CDR1 and CDR2 are MNHEY and SVGAGI. The CDR3 loop is CASSYGAGQGNEQFF. For the CDR3, the DNA is TGTGCCAGCAGTTACGGAGCGGGGCAAGGGAATGAGCAGTTCTTC.

This chain connects TRBV15 to TRBJ2-7; 11 bases match TRBD2. The CDR3 length is 17 residues. V was pared by 2 bases and J by 3 bases, with 9 bases of the junction left unmatched. Per the germline V gene, CDR1 is LNHNV and CDR2 is YYDKDF (reference sequence). CDR3 coding DNA: TGTGCCACCAGCAGAAGGCCGGGACTAGCGGACCTCTACGAGCAGTACTTC. This translates into CATSRRPGLADLYEQYF.

The chain uses TRBV2 and TRBJ2-7; TRBD2 is a possible D gene (6 bases). The V and J ends lost 4 bases and 3 bases respectively, with 16 bases between them. Germline assignment: CDR1 SNHLY and CDR2 FYNNEI. The CDR3 extends over 15 amino acids. The CDR3 region is CASSALADSFYEQYF. The CDR3 nucleotides are TGTGCCAGCAGTGCTTTAGCGGATTCATTCTACGAGCAGTACTTC.

This chain uses TRBV6-2 or TRBV6-3 with TRBJ2-2, with 13 bases that match TRBD2. Germline lookup yields CDR1 MNHEY and CDR2 SVGEGT. This CDR3 contains 16 residues. Losses at the gene ends were 6 bases for V and 6 bases for J; bases not matched to a gene: 7. This CDR3 reads CASSRLAGGGSGELFF. CDR3 nucleotide sequence: TGTGCCAGCAGCCGACTAGCGGGAGGAGGGTCCGGGGAGCTGTTTTTT.

This clone was recorded a few times. This chain uses TRBV5-4 with TRBJ1-4; tentative D call: TRBD1 (5 bases). The CDR3 contains 14 residues. The V gene's germline CDR1 is SGHNT and CDR2 YYREEE (reference sequence). V was clipped by 4 bases and J by 6 bases, with 13 bases between them. The chain's CDR3 is CASSPGGVDEKLFF. In DNA, the CDR3 is TGTGCCAGCAGCCCGGGGGGGGTGGATGAAAAACTGTTTTTT.

This chain joins TRBV10-2 and TRBJ1-2; 10 positions match TRBD1. Germline-derived CDR1 and CDR2 are WSHSY and SAAADI. The CDR3 contains 12 residues. After removal of 6 bases from V and 6 bases from J, the junction contained 1 base not matched to a gene. As DNA, the CDR3 is TGCGCCAGCAGCGACAGGGGGCATGGCTACACCTTC. Its protein product is CASSDRGHGYTF.

This sequence joins TRBV11-2 and TRBJ2-7; D uncertain. The CDR3 is 14 residues long. Trimming removed 1 base from V and 0 bases from J, with 7 bases in between. From germline, CDR1 is SGHAT and CDR2 FQNNGV. CDR3 bases: TGTGCCAGCAGCTTAGTGGCAGACTCCTACGAGCAGTACTTC. It is translated as CASSLVADSYEQYF.

In this sample, this clone turned up once. The chain couples TRBV5-1 to TRBJ2-7, with TRBD2 identical over 13 bases. V shed 4 bases and J 0 bases; nucleotides not matched to a gene: 7. CDR1 is SGHRS and CDR2 is YFSETQ in the germline V gene. The CDR3 consists of 17 residues. The CDR3 sequence: CASSIGLAGDLSYEQYF. The DNA of the CDR3 is TGCGCCAGCAGCATAGGACTAGCGGGGGACCTCTCCTACGAGCAGTACTTC.